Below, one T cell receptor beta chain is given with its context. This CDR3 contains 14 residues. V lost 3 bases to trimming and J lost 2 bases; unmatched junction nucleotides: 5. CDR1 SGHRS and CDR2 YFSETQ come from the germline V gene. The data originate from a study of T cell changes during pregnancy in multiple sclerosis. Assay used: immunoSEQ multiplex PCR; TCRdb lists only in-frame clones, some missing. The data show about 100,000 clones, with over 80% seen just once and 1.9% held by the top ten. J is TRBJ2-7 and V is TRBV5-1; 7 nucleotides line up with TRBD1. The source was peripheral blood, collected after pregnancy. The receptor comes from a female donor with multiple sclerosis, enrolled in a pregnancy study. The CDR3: CASSSRDRAYEQYF. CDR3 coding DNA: TGCGCCAGCAGCTCCCGGGACAGAGCCTACGAGCAGTACTTC.